The present TCR beta chain was sequenced within a study of beta chain features in type 1 diabetes. Study-level points and caveats: Although PCR might favor shorter templates, it would do so equally in patients and controls. Junctions at VDJ sites from type 1 diabetes patients had fewer insertions and more deletions.

Germline loops: CDR1 SGHDT, CDR2 YYEEEE. This CDR3 is built from 11 residues. The V gene lost 5 bases and the J gene lost 5 bases, with 8 bases spanning the gap. In the case of this clone: As yet, its antigen is unknown.

The study reverse transcribed the entire isolated RNA, so it sequenced expressed TCRB transcripts. Assay: immunoSEQ multiplex PCR; the TCRdb copy retains only in-frame clones and omits some. The sample has 300,000 to 450,000 clones; around 13% are singletons. The genes are TRBV5-6 and TRBJ2-7; D remains ambiguous. This TCR derives from a man younger than 35 in good health. Sequencing input: naive CD4+ T cells from blood. The DNA of the CDR3 is TGTGCCAGCAGTCTTTCTCACGAGCAGTACTTC. Its translation: CASSLSHEQYF.